Following are 24 T cell receptor beta chains from one sample sequenced in a study of brain T cells in children with intractable seizures. The repertoire was sequenced with immunoSEQ multiplex PCR; TCRdb's copy has only in-frame clones and lacks some. Altogether approximately 330,000 clones are present, roughly 92% being singletons, with the ten largest covering 5.7%. Regarding time point: blood from clinic visit 5 months post-surgery; TSC patient then seizure free. Source: peripheral blood, taken around 5 months after surgery. These TCRs come from a boy less than two years old with tuberous sclerosis and intractable seizures.

The chain joins TRBV12-3 or TRBV12-4 to TRBJ2-5; D is uncertain. Deletions cut 7 bases from V and 4 bases from J, with 13 bases between. CDR3 length: 13 residues. This CDR3 is CASKGPNGETQYF. CDR3 DNA: TGTGCCAGCAAGGGCCCAAACGGAGAGACCCAGTACTTC.

The chain has TRBV6-5 and TRBJ2-7, with 11 positions matching TRBD2. Looked up from germline, CDR1 is MNHEY and CDR2 is SVGAGI. This CDR3 is 14 amino acids long. V gave up 9 bases and J gave up 4 bases; unmatched junction bases: 8. The CDR3 nucleotides read TGTGCCAGTGTAGATCCTAGCGGGAGGTACGAGCAGTACTTC. Its translation: CASVDPSGRYEQYF.

The J gene is TRBJ2-6, the V gene TRBV10-3; TRBD1 aligns across 7 bases. J gave up 2 bases and V 2 bases, and 0 bases lay outside the gene matches. This CDR3 comprises 15 residues. Germline CDR1 and CDR2: ENHRY and SYGVKD. The CDR3, as DNA: TGTGCCATCAGTGAGGGGACAGCTGGGGCCAACGTCCTGACTTTC. It is translated as CAISEGTAGANVLTF.

The gene calls are TRBV6-1 and TRBJ2-2; no clear D. Germline V gene sequence: CDR1 MNHNS, CDR2 SASEGT. The CDR3 runs to 15 residues. Trimming took off 3 bases at V and 2 bases at J, with 10 bases between the two ends. CDR3 sequence reads: CASSDVGPNTGELFF. The CDR3 bases are TGTGCCAGCAGTGACGTCGGACCTAACACCGGGGAGCTGTTTTTT.

This chain uses TRBV3-1 (or the pseudogene TRBV3-2) with TRBJ2-7; 10 bases line up with TRBD2. Germline CDR1 LGHDT, CDR2 YNNKEL (reference sequence). V trimming: 0 bases; J trimming: 6 bases; junction bases outside the gene matches: 8. The CDR3 sequence is 16 residues long. The CDR3 reads CASSQDLRAGGREQYF. The CDR3 DNA is TGTGCCAGCAGCCAAGATCTTAGAGCGGGAGGGCGCGAGCAGTACTTC.

Only a few counts were recorded for this clone. The V call is TRBV6-1, the J call TRBJ1-1; no clear D. Trimming cost V 1 base and J 1 base, with 7 bases left between them. Germline V gene lookup returns CDR1 MNHNS and CDR2 SASEGT. The CDR3 has 14 residues. The CDR3, as DNA: TGTGCCAGCAGTGAAGTTGGAAAGAACACTGAAGCTTTCTTT. It encodes CASSEVGKNTEAFF.

V is TRBV7-8 and J is TRBJ1-1; weak D call: TRBD1 (5 bases). This CDR3 region has 14 residues. The germline V gene encodes CDR1 SGHVS and CDR2 FQNEAQ. The V end was cut by 1 base, the J end by 1 base, with 7 bases between. CDR3 coding DNA: TGTGCCAGCAGCTTAGTAGACAGGAACACTGAAGCTTTCTTT. Translated, it gives CASSLVDRNTEAFF.

The chain joins TRBV28 to TRBJ2-1; no firm D call. The CDR3 is 16 residues long. CDR1 and CDR2 from the germline V gene are MDHEN and SYDVKM. Trimming removed 2 bases from V and 0 bases from J, with 11 bases in between. The CDR3 here is CASSLAVRSSYNEQFF. CDR3 bases: TGTGCCAGCAGTTTAGCGGTGCGGAGCTCCTACAATGAGCAGTTCTTC.

The sample holds one count of this clone. This sequence joins TRBV18 and TRBJ2-2; TRBD2 might be the D (6 bases). Looked up from germline, CDR1 is KGHSH and CDR2 is LQKENI. The CDR3 extends over 14 amino acids. V lost 2 bases to trimming and J lost 7 bases, with 11 bases between them. DNA of the CDR3: TGTGCCAGCTCACCAGGGGGAGGATTCGGGGAGCTGTTTTTT. Protein product: CASSPGGGFGELFF. The whole variable domain, filled in from reference TRBV18 and TRBJ2-2, reads NAGVMQNPRHLVRRRGQEARLRCSPMKGHSHVYWYRQLPEEGLKFMVYLQKENIIDESGMPKERFSAEFPKEGPSILRIQQVVRGDSAAYFCASSPGGGFGELFFGEGSRLTVL.

The chain recombines TRBV2 with TRBJ2-1, with TRBD2 as a possible D gene (6 bases). The length of the CDR3 is 16 residues. Germline-derived CDR1 and CDR2 are SNHLY and FYNNEI. With 1 base removed from V and 1 base from J, the gap between germline ends came to 11 bases. The CDR3, as DNA: TGTGCCAGCAGTGAAGTACTAGCAGGATCCTACAATGAGCAGTTCTTC. Its translation: CASSEVLAGSYNEQFF.

This chain links TRBV28 with TRBJ1-1; TRBD1 agrees at 7 bases. CDR1 is MDHEN, CDR2 SYDVKM, per germline. CDR3 length: 13 amino acids. V gave up 5 bases and J gave up 7 bases; unmatched junction bases: 7. CDR3 protein: CASSPTGSLEAFF. The DNA for the CDR3 is TGTGCCAGCAGTCCGACAGGGTCCCTTGAAGCTTTCTTT.

As DNA, the CDR3 is TGCAGTGCTAGACACTATGGCTACACCTTC. Amino acids: CSARHYGYTF. V usage is TRBV20-1 and J usage is TRBJ1-2, with D hard to call. V lost 2 bases, J lost 3 bases, and 1 base lay in between. The CDR3 runs to 10 residues. Germline V lookup: CDR1 DFQATT, CDR2 SNEGSKA (reference sequence).

J is TRBJ1-2 and V is TRBV27; 10 bases are shared with TRBD1. The CDR3 is made up of 15 amino acids. CDR1 and CDR2 (germline): MNHEY, SMNVEV (reference sequence). V shed 5 bases and J 2 bases; nucleotides not matched to a gene: 5. CDR3 sequence: CASSRWTGGNYGYTF. The CDR3 DNA reads TGTGCCAGCAGTCGGTGGACAGGGGGAAACTATGGCTACACCTTC.

The genes are TRBV2 and TRBJ2-1, with 9 bases aligning to TRBD1. The CDR3 covers 15 residues. CDR1 SNHLY and CDR2 FYNNEI come from the germline V gene. The junction had 5 bases not matched to a gene; V was cut back by 6 bases and J by 2 bases. The CDR3 reads CASSQDRGTYNEQFF. The CDR3 coding sequence is TGTGCCAGCAGCCAGGACAGGGGCACCTACAATGAGCAGTTCTTC.

CDR3 nucleotides: TGTGCCAGTAGAACGGGACGGACTAATGAAAAACTGTTTTTT. Its protein is CASRTGRTNEKLFF. This chain connects TRBV19 to TRBJ1-4; possible D gene TRBD1, 5 bases. V was trimmed by 6 bases and J by 2 bases, leaving 10 bases between them. CDR1 is LNHDA and CDR2 is SQIVND in the germline V gene (reference sequence). The CDR3 extends over 14 amino acids.

The genes are TRBV7-6 and TRBJ2-5; D remains unclear. The length of the CDR3 is 15 residues. Trimming removed 1 base from V and 6 bases from J, with 15 bases in between. Per the germline V gene, CDR1 is SGHVS and CDR2 is FNYEAQ. The DNA for the CDR3 is TGTGCCAGCAGCTTAGGGGAAATTGGGTGGAAGACCCAGTACTTC. Translated, it gives CASSLGEIGWKTQYF. The full variable domain, with the rest looked up from reference TRBV7-6 and TRBJ2-5, is GAGVSQSPRYKVTKRGQDVALRCDPISGHVSLYWYRQALGQGPEFLTYFNYEAQQDKSGLPNDRFSAERPEGSISTLTIQRTEQRDSAMYRCASSLGEIGWKTQYFGPGTRLLVL.

This chain uses TRBV7-9 with TRBJ2-1; D is possibly TRBD2 (5 bases). There are 14 residues in the CDR3. Germline CDR1 is SEHNR and CDR2 is FQNEAQ (reference sequence). V gave up 1 base and J gave up 10 bases, with 14 bases separating them. DNA for the CDR3: TGTGCCAGCAGCTTAGAAGCACTAGTGGGCGAGCAGTTCTTC. It encodes CASSLEALVGEQFF.

V and J are TRBV18 and TRBJ2-7; maybe TRBD1 (5 bases). Germline values: CDR1 KGHSH, CDR2 LQKENI. V was pared by 4 bases and J by 3 bases, with 10 bases between. There are 13 residues in the CDR3. The DNA for the CDR3 is TGTGCCAGCTCACTCAGGGTGTACTACGAGCAGTACTTC. It encodes CASSLRVYYEQYF.

This sequence joins TRBV14 and TRBJ2-3; the D gene is possibly TRBD2 (5 bases). V lost 1 base to trimming and J lost 3 bases, with 8 bases between them. CDR1 and CDR2 (germline): SGHDN, FVKESK. The CDR3 length is 14 residues. The CDR3 sequence is CASSQGGLTDTQYF. The CDR3 nucleotides are TGTGCCAGCAGCCAAGGAGGGTTGACAGATACGCAGTATTTT.

The J gene is TRBJ2-1, the V gene TRBV19, with unresolved D. CDR3 length equals 15 residues. V shed 4 bases and J shed 2 bases, with 12 bases lying between them. The germline V gene encodes CDR1 LNHDA and CDR2 SQIVND (reference sequence). CDR3 in amino acids: CASSTYRAPYNEQFF. In DNA form, the CDR3 reads TGTGCCAGTAGTACCTACCGGGCCCCCTACAATGAGCAGTTCTTC.

CDR3 bases: TGTGCCAGCAGACCGGGTTTCGGCTACGAGCAGTACTTC. It encodes CASRPGFGYEQYF. The chain couples TRBV12-3 or TRBV12-4 to TRBJ2-7; D not certain. The CDR3 consists of 13 residues. The V gene lost 6 bases and the J gene lost 3 bases, with 12 bases spanning the gap.

The rearrangement uses TRBV6-1 and TRBJ1-6, with D perhaps TRBD1 (6 bases). The germline V gene encodes CDR1 MNHNS and CDR2 SASEGT. V lost 4 bases to trimming and J lost 4 bases, with 14 bases between them. There are 16 residues in the CDR3. Here the CDR3 DNA reads TGTGCCAGCAGTGCGGAGGGGACACTTTATAATTCACCCCTCCACTTT. Protein: CASSAEGTLYNSPLHF.

The chain recombines TRBV29-1 with TRBJ1-1, with D unclear. Deletions cut 3 bases from V and 8 bases from J, with 10 bases between. This CDR3 is built from 11 residues. Germline CDR1 SQVTM, CDR2 ANQGSEA. CDR3 residues: CSVESSREAFF. CDR3 nucleotides: TGCAGCGTTGAGTCTTCCAGGGAAGCTTTCTTT. Full variable domain (rest looked up from reference TRBV29-1 and TRBJ1-1): SAVISQKPSRDICQRGTSLTIQCQVDSQVTMMFWYRQQPGQSLTLIATANQGSEATYESGFVIDKFPISRPNLTFSTLTVSNMSPEDSSIYLCSVESSREAFFGQGTRLTVV.

The chain links TRBV11-3 to TRBJ1-5; a possible D gene is TRBD1 (5 bases). V shed 5 bases and J shed 4 bases, with 12 bases lying between them. The CDR3 has 14 residues. Per the germline V gene, CDR1 is SGHNT and CDR2 is YENEEA. The CDR3 nucleotides read TGTGCCAGCAGCCTTACAAAGGGGAATCAGCCCCAGCATTTT. Its protein product is CASSLTKGNQPQHF.